The T cell receptor (beta chain) described here comes from a study of T cell responses to AZD1222 COVID-19 vaccine. As regards this clone: Its antigen is currently unknown.

Whole-study results and caveats: Spike-specific TCR breadth and depth went up after people got two AZD1222 doses. Donors, mostly white British, included more females; clonal diversity was possibly underestimated.

Sequencing was performed with immunoSEQ multiplex PCR; in TCRdb, only in-frame clones are kept and a portion is missing. The table has 75,000 to 100,000 clones, 65% to 90% seen once; the top ten hold approximately 6.8%. This CDR3 has 14 residues. Germline assignment: CDR1 SGHTA and CDR2 FQGNSA. The trim removed 8 bases at V and 5 bases at J, leaving 7 bases unmatched. The chain is built from TRBV7-2 and TRBJ2-3; 10 bases fit TRBD2. This clonotype was obtained from an adult in good health. The sample consisted of peripheral blood, taken on day 0 of AZD1222 vaccination. The DNA of the CDR3 is TGTGCCAGCGGAAGCGGGGGGGCCAGAGATACGCAGTATTTT. Its protein product is CASGSGGARDTQYF.